This TCR beta chain is from a study of siplizumab effects on memory and regulatory T cells. V lost 6 bases, J lost 4 bases, and 22 bases lay in between. Germline CDR1 SGHNT, CDR2 YYREEE (reference sequence). This CDR3 comprises 16 residues. Approximately 100,000 TCR templates per sample were sequenced. Repertoires were generated with immunoSEQ multiplex PCR, while TCRdb's copy carries only in-frame clones and drops some. This table has about 87,000 clones, about 90% appearing once. The clonotype was recovered from a human donor in good health. Sequencing was performed on CD4+ T cells sorted from blood. The V gene is TRBV5-4, the J gene TRBJ2-5; a weak D match, TRBD1 (6 bases). DNA for the CDR3: TGTGCCAGCACCCCGAGGGGGAGAAGGGGGACAGAGACCCAGTACTTC. Protein: CASTPRGRRGTETQYF.